Given below is one T cell receptor (beta chain) in context. Its specificity is not known. The sample belongs to a study of human versus mouse CDR3 diversity and MHC coevolution. At the level of the study: Each sample yielded about 5.5 x 10^6 to 1.7 x 10^7 valid reads. General study points: Clonal inequality was lowest in two of the three human donors. Roughly 1.5 million TCR beta clonotypes were estimated for humans, the largest repertoire.

Data came from immunoSEQ multiplex PCR; TCRdb stores just in-frame clones and leaves some out. The sample holds about 83,000 clones, approximately 90% seen once. The CDR3 runs 15 residues. Germline CDR1 is SGHNT and CDR2 is YYREEE (reference sequence). The V and J ends lost 1 base and 4 bases respectively, with 12 bases between them. The sequence derives from a person aged 30-69 years in good health. The gene calls are TRBV5-4 and TRBJ2-1; D is perhaps TRBD2 (7 bases). The sample was naive CD4+ T cells from blood. The subset here: CD45RO-negative CD62L-positive naive CD4 T cells. As DNA, the CDR3 is TGTGCCAGCAGCTTGTCCGGGGGGACATACAATGAGCAGTTCTTC. Amino acids: CASSLSGGTYNEQFF.